The clone carrying this T cell receptor (beta chain) has ten or more counts. TCR beta CDR3 regions were amplified from RNA transcripts. First-round RT-PCR of the TCR CDR3 relied on the HTBI primer set. MiXCR, run by TCRdb on the multiplex PCR reads, gives a single entry per CDR3 protein. The sample has 340,000 or so distinct CDR3 sequences; roughly 20% are singletons. The sample originates from a study of T cells in Graves' hyperthyroidism and ophthalmopathy. V lost 2 bases and J lost 5, with 18 bases in between. CDR3 size: 16 residues. Germline V CDR1 and CDR2: SNHLY, FYNNEI. Recently diagnosed hyperthyroidism of less than 2 months' duration affected patients aged 18 to 65.

The genes are TRBV2 and TRBJ2-5; D perhaps matches TRBD2 (7 bases). Source material: blood. The source of this sequence is a woman between 45 and 60 years old with Graves' hyperthyroidism. DNA for the CDR3: TGTGCCAGCAGTGAATCTAGGGGGGGGGCGCTTGAGACCCAGTACTTC. Translated, it gives CASSESRGGALETQYF.